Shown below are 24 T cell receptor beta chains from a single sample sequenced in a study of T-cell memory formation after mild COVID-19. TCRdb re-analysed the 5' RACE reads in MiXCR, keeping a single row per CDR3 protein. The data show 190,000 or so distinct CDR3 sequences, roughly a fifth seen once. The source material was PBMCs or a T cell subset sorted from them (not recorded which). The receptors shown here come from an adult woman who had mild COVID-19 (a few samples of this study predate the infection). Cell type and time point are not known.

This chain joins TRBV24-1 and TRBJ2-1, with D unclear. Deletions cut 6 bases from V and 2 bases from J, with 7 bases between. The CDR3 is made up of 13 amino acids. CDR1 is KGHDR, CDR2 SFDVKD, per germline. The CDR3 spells CATSTGTYNEQFF. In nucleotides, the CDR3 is TGTGCCACCAGTACTGGGACCTACAATGAGCAGTTCTTC.

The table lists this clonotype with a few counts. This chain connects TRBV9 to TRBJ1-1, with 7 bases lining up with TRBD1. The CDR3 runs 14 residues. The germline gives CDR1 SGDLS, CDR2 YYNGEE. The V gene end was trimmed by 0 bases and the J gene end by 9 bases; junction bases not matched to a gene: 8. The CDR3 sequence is CASSVGTGSLQAFF. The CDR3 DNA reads TGTGCCAGCAGCGTAGGGACAGGTTCATTACAAGCTTTCTTT.

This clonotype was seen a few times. The CDR3 spells CASCPGGGYGYTF. The CDR3 DNA sequence: TGTGCCAGCTGCCCCGGGGGTGGGTATGGCTACACCTTC. The chain uses TRBV12-3 or TRBV12-4 and TRBJ1-2, with D possibly TRBD1 on 5 matching bases. This CDR3 has 13 residues. V lost 8 bases and J 5 bases, leaving 15 bases between the germline ends.

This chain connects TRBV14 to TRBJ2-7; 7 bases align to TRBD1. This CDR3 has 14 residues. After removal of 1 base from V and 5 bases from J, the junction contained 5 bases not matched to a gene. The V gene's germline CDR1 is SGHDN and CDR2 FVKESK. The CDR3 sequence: CASSQVVQGDEQYF. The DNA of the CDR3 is TGTGCCAGCAGCCAAGTGGTGCAGGGGGACGAGCAGTACTTC. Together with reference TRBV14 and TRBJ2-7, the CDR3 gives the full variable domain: EAGVTQFPSHSVIEKGQTVTLRCDPISGHDNLYWYRRVMGKEIKFLLHFVKESKQDESGMPNNRFLAERTGGTYSTLKVQPAELEDSGVYFCASSQVVQGDEQYFGPGTRLTVT.

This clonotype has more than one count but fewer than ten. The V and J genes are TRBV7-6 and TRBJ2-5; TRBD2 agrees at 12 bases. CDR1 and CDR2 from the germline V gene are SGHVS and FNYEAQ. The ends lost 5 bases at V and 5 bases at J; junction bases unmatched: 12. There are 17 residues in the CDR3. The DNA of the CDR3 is TGTGCCAGCAGCCAGCAGGGACTAGCGGGTTTGGGGGAGACCCAGTACTTC. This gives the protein CASSQQGLAGLGETQYF.

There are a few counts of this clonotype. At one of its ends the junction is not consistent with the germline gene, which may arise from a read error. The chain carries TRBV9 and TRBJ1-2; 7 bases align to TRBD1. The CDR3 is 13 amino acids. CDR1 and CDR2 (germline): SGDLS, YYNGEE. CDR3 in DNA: TGTGCCAGCAGCGTAGATTGGATGAAAGGGACAGTCTTC. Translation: CASSVDWMKGTVF.

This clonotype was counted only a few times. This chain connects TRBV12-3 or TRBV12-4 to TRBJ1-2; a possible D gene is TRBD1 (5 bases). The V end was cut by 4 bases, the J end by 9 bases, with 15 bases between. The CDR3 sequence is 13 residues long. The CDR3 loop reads CASSSGTEDSYTF. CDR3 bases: TGTGCCAGCAGTTCCGGGACGGAGGACAGCTACACCTTC.

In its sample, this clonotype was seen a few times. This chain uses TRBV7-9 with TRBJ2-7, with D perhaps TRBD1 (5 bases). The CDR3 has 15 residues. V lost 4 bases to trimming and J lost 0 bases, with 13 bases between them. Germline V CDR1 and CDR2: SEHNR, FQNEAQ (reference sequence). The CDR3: CASSSTEFYSYEQYF. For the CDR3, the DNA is TGTGCCAGCAGCTCGACAGAATTTTACTCCTACGAGCAGTACTTC.

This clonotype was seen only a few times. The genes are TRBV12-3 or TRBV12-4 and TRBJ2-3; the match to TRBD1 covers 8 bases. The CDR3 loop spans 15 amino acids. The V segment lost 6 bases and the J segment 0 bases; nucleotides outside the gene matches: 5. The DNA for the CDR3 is TGTGCCAGCAGCCCGACAGGGGAGAGCACAGATACGCAGTATTTT. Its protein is CASSPTGESTDTQYF.

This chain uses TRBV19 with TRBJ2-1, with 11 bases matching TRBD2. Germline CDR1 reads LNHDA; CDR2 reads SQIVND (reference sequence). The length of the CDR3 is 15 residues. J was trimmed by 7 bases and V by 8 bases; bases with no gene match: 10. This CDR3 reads CASRVLGTSGNEQFF. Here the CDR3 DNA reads TGTGCCAGTCGAGTCCTCGGGACTAGCGGAAATGAGCAGTTCTTC.

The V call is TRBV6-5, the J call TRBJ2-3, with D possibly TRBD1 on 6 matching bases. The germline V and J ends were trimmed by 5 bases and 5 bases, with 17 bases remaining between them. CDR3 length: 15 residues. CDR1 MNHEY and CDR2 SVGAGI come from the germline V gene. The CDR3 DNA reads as TGTGCCAGCAGTAACCGGGACAATGGGGGAGATACGCAGTATTTT. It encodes CASSNRDNGGDTQYF.

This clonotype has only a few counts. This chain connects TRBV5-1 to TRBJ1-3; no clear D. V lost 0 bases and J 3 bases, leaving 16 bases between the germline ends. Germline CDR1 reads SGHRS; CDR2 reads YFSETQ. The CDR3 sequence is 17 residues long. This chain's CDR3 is CASSLAARGSYGNTIYF. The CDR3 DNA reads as TGCGCCAGCAGCTTGGCCGCTCGGGGTTCATATGGAAACACCATATATTTT.

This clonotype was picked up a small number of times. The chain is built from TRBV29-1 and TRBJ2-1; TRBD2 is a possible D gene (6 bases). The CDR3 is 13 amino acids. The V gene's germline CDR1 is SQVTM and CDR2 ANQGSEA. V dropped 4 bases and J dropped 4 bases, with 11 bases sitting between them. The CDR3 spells CSVVRDSYNEQFF. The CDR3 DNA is TGCAGCGTTGTAAGGGACTCATACAATGAGCAGTTCTTC.

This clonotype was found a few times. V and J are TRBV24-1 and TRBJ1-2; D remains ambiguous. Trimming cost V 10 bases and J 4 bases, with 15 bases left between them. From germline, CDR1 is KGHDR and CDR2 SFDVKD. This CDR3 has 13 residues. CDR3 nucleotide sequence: TGTGCCACTCAGTCGTCCTCTGGCTATGGCTACACCTTC. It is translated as CATQSSSGYGYTF.

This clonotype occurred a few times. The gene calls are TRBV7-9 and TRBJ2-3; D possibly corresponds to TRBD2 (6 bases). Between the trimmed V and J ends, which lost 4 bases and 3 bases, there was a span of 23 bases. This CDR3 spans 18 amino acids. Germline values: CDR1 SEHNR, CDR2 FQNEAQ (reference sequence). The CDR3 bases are TGTGCCAGCAGCTCGGCAACACGGAAGGGACTCCTAACAGATACGCAGTATTTT. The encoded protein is CASSSATRKGLLTDTQYF.

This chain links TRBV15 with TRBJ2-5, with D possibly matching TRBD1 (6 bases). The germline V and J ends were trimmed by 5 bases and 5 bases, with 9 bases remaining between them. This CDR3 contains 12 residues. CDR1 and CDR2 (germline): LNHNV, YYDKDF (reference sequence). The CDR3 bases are TGTGCCACCAGCGGGGACACCGAGACCCAGTACTTC. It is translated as CATSGDTETQYF.

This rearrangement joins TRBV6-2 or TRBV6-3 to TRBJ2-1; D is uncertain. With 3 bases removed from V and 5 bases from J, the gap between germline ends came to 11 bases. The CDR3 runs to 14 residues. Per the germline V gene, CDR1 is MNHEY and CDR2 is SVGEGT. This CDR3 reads CASSYLGGHNEQFF. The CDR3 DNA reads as TGTGCCAGCAGTTATTTGGGCGGACACAATGAGCAGTTCTTC.

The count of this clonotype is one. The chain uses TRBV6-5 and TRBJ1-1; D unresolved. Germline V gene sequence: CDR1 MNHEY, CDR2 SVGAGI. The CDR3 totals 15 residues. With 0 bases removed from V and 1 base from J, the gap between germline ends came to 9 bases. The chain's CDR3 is CASSYSHGKNTEAFF. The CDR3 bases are TGTGCCAGCAGTTACTCTCATGGCAAGAACACTGAAGCTTTCTTT.

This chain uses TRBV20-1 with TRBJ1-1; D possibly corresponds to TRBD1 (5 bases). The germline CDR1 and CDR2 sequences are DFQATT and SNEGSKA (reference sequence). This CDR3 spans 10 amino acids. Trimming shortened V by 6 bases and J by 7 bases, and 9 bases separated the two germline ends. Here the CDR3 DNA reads TGCAGTGCGCACAGGAGTGAAGCTTTCTTT. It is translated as CSAHRSEAFF.

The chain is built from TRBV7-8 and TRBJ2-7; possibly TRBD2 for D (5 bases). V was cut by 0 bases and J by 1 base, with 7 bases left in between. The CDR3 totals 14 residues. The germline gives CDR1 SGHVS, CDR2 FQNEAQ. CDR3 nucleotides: TGTGCCAGCAGCTTAGCTAGAGGGTCCTACGAGCAGTACTTC. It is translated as CASSLARGSYEQYF.

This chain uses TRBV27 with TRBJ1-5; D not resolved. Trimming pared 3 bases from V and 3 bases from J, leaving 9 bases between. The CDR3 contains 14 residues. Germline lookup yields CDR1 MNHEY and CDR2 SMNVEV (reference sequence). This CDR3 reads CASSLAGDNQPQHF. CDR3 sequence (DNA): TGTGCCAGCAGTTTGGCCGGGGACAATCAGCCCCAGCATTTT.

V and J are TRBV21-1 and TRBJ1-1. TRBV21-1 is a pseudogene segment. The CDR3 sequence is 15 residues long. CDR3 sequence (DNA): TGTGCCAGCAGCAAAACTTCGAGGGAGCCGACTGAAGCTTTCTTT. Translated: CASSKTSREPTEAFF.

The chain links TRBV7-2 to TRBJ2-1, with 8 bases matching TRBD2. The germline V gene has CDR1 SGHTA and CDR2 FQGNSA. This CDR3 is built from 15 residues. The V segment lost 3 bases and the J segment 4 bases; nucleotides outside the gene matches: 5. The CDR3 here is CASSFNSGDYNEQFF. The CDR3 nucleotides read TGTGCCAGCAGCTTCAATAGCGGGGATTACAATGAGCAGTTCTTC.

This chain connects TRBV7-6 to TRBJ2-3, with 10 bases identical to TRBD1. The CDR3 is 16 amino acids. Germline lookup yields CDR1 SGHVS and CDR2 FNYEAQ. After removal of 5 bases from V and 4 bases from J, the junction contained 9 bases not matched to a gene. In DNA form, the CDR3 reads TGTGCCAGCAGCCATCCCCCGGGACAGGGGCCAGATACGCAGTATTTT. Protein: CASSHPPGQGPDTQYF.